The 19 T cell receptor beta chains below were found in one sample sequenced in a study of response to subunit inactivated influenza vaccine. TCRdb re-analysed the RT-PCR reads in MiXCR, keeping a single row per CDR3 protein. The sample has 500,000 to 600,000 distinct CDR3 sequences, 6.5% to 8% seen once. The sequences come from PBMCs from blood, collected about 24 months after vaccination. Source of these receptors: a man aged 50 to 75 who received an inactivated influenza vaccine.

The chain is built from TRBV7-2 and TRBJ2-3; 9 nucleotides line up with TRBD2. J was trimmed by 5 bases and V by 5 bases; bases with no gene match: 8. Germline V gives CDR1 SGHTA, CDR2 FQGNSA. The CDR3 loop spans 15 amino acids. The CDR3 sequence: CASSPGRSGGDTQYF. The CDR3 DNA sequence: TGTGCCAGCAGCCCCGGTCGTAGCGGGGGAGATACGCAGTATTTT.

The chain combines TRBV28 with TRBJ2-3, with 13 bases matching TRBD2. CDR3 length: 19 amino acids. Germline CDR1 is MDHEN and CDR2 is SYDVKM. The trim removed 5 bases at V and 2 bases at J, leaving 13 bases unmatched. DNA for the CDR3: TGTGCCAGCAGTCGCAACCCGGGACTAGCGGGGCTCCTCACAGATACGCAGTATTTT. Its translation: CASSRNPGLAGLLTDTQYF.

This clonotype has a count of ten or more. The chain uses TRBV4-1 and TRBJ1-1, with TRBD1 identical over 7 bases. V was pared by 3 bases and J by 1 base, with 5 bases of the junction left unmatched. The CDR3 contains 15 residues. Germline values: CDR1 MGHRA, CDR2 YSYEKL. For the CDR3, the DNA is TGCGCCAGCAGCCAGACAGGGTCGGGGAACACTGAAGCTTTCTTT. This sequence encodes CASSQTGSGNTEAFF.

The chain has TRBV10-3 and TRBJ2-5, with D perhaps TRBD2 (5 bases). V dropped 3 bases and J dropped 3 bases, with 11 bases sitting between them. The CDR3 totals 14 residues. The V gene's germline CDR1 is ENHRY and CDR2 SYGVKD. CDR3: CAISDPAVKETQYF. In DNA form, the CDR3 reads TGTGCCATCAGTGATCCAGCGGTGAAAGAGACCCAGTACTTC.

The rearrangement links TRBV29-1 to TRBJ2-7; D may be TRBD2 (5 bases). The CDR3 sequence is 13 residues long. Trimming pared 5 bases from V and 5 bases from J, leaving 16 bases between. The germline gives CDR1 SQVTM, CDR2 ANQGSEA. This chain's CDR3 is CSVRTGPRNEQYF. CDR3 DNA: TGCAGCGTTAGGACTGGGCCACGGAACGAGCAGTACTTC.

The chain has TRBV5-4 and TRBJ2-3; D gene ambiguous. This CDR3 has 16 residues. The germline CDR1 and CDR2 sequences are SGHNT and YYREEE (reference sequence). The V gene lost 4 bases and the J gene lost 0 bases, with 15 bases spanning the gap. For the CDR3, the DNA is TGTGCCAGCAGCAACCCCCGCCTGACTAGCACAGATACGCAGTATTTT. This codes for CASSNPRLTSTDTQYF.

The chain links TRBV9 to TRBJ2-5, with D tentatively TRBD1 or TRBD2 (6 bases each). Trimming stripped 3 bases from V and 4 bases from J, with 7 bases between. Germline assignment: CDR1 SGDLS and CDR2 YYNGEE. This CDR3 is 12 amino acids long. CDR3 nucleotides: TGTGCCAGCAGCGAGGGGGGAGAGACCCAGTACTTC. Protein: CASSEGGETQYF.

In its sample, this clonotype was seen a few times. This chain uses TRBV5-5 with TRBJ2-7, with D possibly TRBD2 on 5 matching bases. This CDR3 is built from 14 residues. Germline V gene lookup returns CDR1 SGHKS and CDR2 YYEKEE (reference sequence). Trimming shortened V by 6 bases and J by 5 bases, and 18 bases separated the two germline ends. CDR3 nucleotide sequence: TGTGCCAGCACCCCGGGGAGTTCTGCCCACGAGCAGTACTTC. Its protein product is CASTPGSSAHEQYF.

The chain joins TRBV7-3 to TRBJ2-1; D may match TRBD1 or TRBD2 (7 bases each). This CDR3 is 14 amino acids long. Germline V CDR1 and CDR2: SGHTA, FQGTGA. Trimming shortened V by 6 bases and J by 7 bases, and 16 bases separated the two germline ends. The CDR3 is CASRRGGGRNEQFF. The CDR3 coding sequence is TGTGCCAGCAGGCGGGGAGGGGGCAGGAATGAGCAGTTCTTC.

This clonotype turned up a few times. The chain carries TRBV5-1 and TRBJ2-1, with 7 bases fitting TRBD1. CDR3 length: 15 amino acids. Germline CDR1 and CDR2: SGHRS and YFSETQ. The ends lost 2 bases at V and 8 bases at J; junction bases unmatched: 10. The CDR3 spells CASSFDTNRGYEQFF. CDR3 DNA: TGCGCCAGCAGCTTTGATACGAACAGGGGCTATGAGCAGTTCTTC.

The chain joins TRBV6-1 to TRBJ2-1; weak D call: TRBD1 (8 bases). This CDR3 comprises 17 residues. Germline CDR1 is MNHNS and CDR2 is SASEGT. The V end lost 5 bases, the J end lost 9 bases, and 26 bases lay between the germline ends. This CDR3 is CASSRRQGIQGGSEQFF. In DNA, the CDR3 is TGTGCCAGCAGTCGCCGACAGGGGATCCAGGGGGGGAGTGAGCAGTTCTTC.

In its sample, this clonotype was seen many times. This chain connects TRBV4-3 to TRBJ2-1; D gene uncertain. Germline lookup yields CDR1 LGHNA and CDR2 YSLEER. With 4 bases removed from V and 8 bases from J, the gap between germline ends came to 18 bases. This CDR3 has 15 amino acids. The CDR3 protein is CASSPGSAELHEQFF. The CDR3, as DNA: TGCGCCAGCAGCCCAGGAAGCGCCGAGCTTCATGAGCAGTTCTTC.

Ten or more counts support this clonotype. V gene TRBV5-1 combines with J gene TRBJ1-1; 7 bases align to TRBD1. With 3 bases clipped from V and 11 bases from J, the junction kept 13 bases outside the gene matches. This CDR3 is built from 14 residues. In germline, CDR1 is SGHRS, CDR2 YFSETQ. The CDR3 loop reads CASSWDRAPTGAFF. CDR3 coding DNA: TGCGCCAGCAGCTGGGACAGAGCTCCCACGGGTGCTTTCTTT. The variable domain in full, with the rest retrieved from reference TRBV5-1 and TRBJ1-1, is KAGVTQTPRYLIKTRGQQVTLSCSPISGHRSVSWYQQTPGQGLQFLFEYFSETQRNKGNFPGRFSGRQFSNSRSEMNVSTLELGDSALYLCASSWDRAPTGAFFGQGTRLTVV.

The chain joins TRBV7-9 to TRBJ2-4; D might be TRBD1 or TRBD2, each matching 5 bases. Germline V gene lookup returns CDR1 SEHNR and CDR2 FQNEAQ (reference sequence). V was shortened by 5 bases and J by 6 bases, with 20 bases between the two germline ends. This CDR3 has 16 amino acids. CDR3 sequence: CASSPQSEGQGNIQYF. CDR3 nucleotides: TGTGCCAGCAGCCCCCAGTCCGAGGGGCAAGGAAACATTCAGTACTTC.

CDR3 residues: CSARHTRATGVITDGYTF. The CDR3 DNA follows: TGCAGTGCTAGACACACCCGTGCGACAGGGGTTATAACAGATGGCTACACCTTC. This chain links TRBV20-1 with TRBJ1-2; 8 bases line up with TRBD1. Germline CDR1 is DFQATT and CDR2 is SNEGSKA (reference sequence). With 2 bases clipped from V and 6 bases from J, the junction kept 20 bases outside the gene matches. This CDR3 spans 18 amino acids.

This clonotype has just a few counts. The chain carries TRBV4-1 and TRBJ2-2; 10 nucleotides align to TRBD1. The CDR3 length is 16 residues. Germline lookup yields CDR1 MGHRA and CDR2 YSYEKL. J was trimmed by 1 base and V by 1 base; bases with no gene match: 0. The CDR3 nucleotides are TGCGCCAGCAGCCAAGGGGACAGGGGGAACACCGGGGAGCTGTTTTTT. Translating it yields CASSQGDRGNTGELFF.

This clonotype was seen repeatedly, ten times or more. The J gene is TRBJ1-1, the V gene TRBV20-1; D unresolved. Trimming pared 5 bases from V and 0 bases from J, leaving 7 bases between. Germline CDR1 and CDR2: DFQATT and SNEGSKA (reference sequence). The CDR3 covers 12 residues. The CDR3 spells CSAEDLNTEAFF. CDR3 sequence (DNA): TGCAGTGCTGAAGACCTGAACACTGAAGCTTTCTTT.

CDR3 bases: TGTGCCAGCAGCTTGACAGCGGGAGTTCCAGAGACCCAGTACTTC. Protein: CASSLTAGVPETQYF. This chain uses TRBV5-5 with TRBJ2-5; the match to TRBD2 covers 8 bases. With V trimmed by 1 base and J by 4 bases, 6 bases remained unmatched. This CDR3 has 15 amino acids. Germline CDR1 is SGHKS and CDR2 is YYEKEE (reference sequence).

In its sample, this clonotype was seen a few times. V gene TRBV7-9 combines with J gene TRBJ2-2; D is possibly TRBD1 or TRBD2 (5 bases each). Germline lookup yields CDR1 SEHNR and CDR2 FQNEAQ (reference sequence). V was shortened by 4 bases and J by 4 bases, with 16 bases between the two germline ends. This CDR3 is 16 amino acids long. CDR3 bases: TGTGCCAGCAGCTGGCTCGTCGGGGACCCCACCGGGGAGCTGTTTTTT. Translating it yields CASSWLVGDPTGELFF.